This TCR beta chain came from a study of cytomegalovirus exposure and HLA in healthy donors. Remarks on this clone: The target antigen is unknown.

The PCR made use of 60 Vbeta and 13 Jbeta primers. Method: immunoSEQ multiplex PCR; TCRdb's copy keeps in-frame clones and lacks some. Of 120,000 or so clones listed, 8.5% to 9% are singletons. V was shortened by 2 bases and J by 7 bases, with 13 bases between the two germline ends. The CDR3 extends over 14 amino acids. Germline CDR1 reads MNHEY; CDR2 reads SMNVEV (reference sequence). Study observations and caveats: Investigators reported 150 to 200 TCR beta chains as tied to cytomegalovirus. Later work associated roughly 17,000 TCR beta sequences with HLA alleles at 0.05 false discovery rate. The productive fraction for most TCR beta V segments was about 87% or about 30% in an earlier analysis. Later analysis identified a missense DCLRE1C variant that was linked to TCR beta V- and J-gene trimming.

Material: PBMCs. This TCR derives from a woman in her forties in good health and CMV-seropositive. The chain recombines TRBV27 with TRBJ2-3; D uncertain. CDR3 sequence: CASSLGPLRYTQYF. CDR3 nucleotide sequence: TGTGCCAGCAGTTTAGGGCCCCTAAGGTATACGCAGTATTTT.